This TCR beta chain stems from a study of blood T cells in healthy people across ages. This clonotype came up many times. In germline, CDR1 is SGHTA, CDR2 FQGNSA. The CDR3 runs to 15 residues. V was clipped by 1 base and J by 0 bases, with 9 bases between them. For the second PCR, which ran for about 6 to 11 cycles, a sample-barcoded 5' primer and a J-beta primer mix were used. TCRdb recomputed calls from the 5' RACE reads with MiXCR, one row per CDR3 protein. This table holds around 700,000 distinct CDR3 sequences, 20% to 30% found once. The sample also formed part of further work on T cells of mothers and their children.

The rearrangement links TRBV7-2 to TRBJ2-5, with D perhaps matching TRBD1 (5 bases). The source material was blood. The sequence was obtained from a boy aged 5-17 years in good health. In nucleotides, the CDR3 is TGTGCCAGCAGCTTAGTTGCAGGGTACCAAGAGACCCAGTACTTC. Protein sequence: CASSLVAGYQETQYF.